This T cell receptor beta chain was observed in a study of identical twins. Findings and limits, study-wide: Fewer insertions marked abundant cord blood beta clonotypes; young adult naive trended weakly, memory not at all.

Healthy Caucasians were all of the donors. Many counts were recorded for this clonotype. Its antigen is unidentified. Trimming shortened V by 3 bases and J by 4 bases, and 11 bases separated the two germline ends. The CDR3 runs to 14 residues. TCRdb reanalysed the 5' RACE reads using MiXCR and keeps one entry per CDR3 protein. The sample has hundreds of thousands of distinct CDR3 sequences; roughly 6.2% are singletons. The receptor's source is a man aged 18 to 29 in good health. This chain connects TRBV12-3 or TRBV12-4 to TRBJ2-3; D gene ambiguous. Source material: naive T cells sorted from blood. The CDR3 reads CASSFMTGADTQYF. CDR3 DNA sequence: TGTGCCAGCAGTTTCATGACTGGGGCAGATACGCAGTATTTT.